One and the same sample provided the 21 T cell receptor beta chains below, sequenced in a study of a mutant IDH1 vaccine in newly diagnosed glioma. These receptors have no known antigen. Time point specified: week 47, end of study. All doses held 300 ug of mutant IDH1 20-mer peptide, with topical imiquimod. Assay: immunoSEQ multiplex PCR; the TCRdb copy retains only in-frame clones and omits some. The sample includes some 60,000 clones, about four fifths of them seen just once. The sequencing here drew on PBMCs, taken from a glioma patient whose treatment included an IDH1 peptide vaccine. These receptors all come from a woman aged 50 to 65 with glioma.

The chain couples TRBV2 to TRBJ1-5, with 10 bases matching TRBD1. This CDR3 has 18 residues. The ends lost 4 bases at V and 4 bases at J; junction bases unmatched: 13. Germline V gene data show CDR1 as SNHLY and CDR2 as FYNNEI. CDR3 DNA: TGTGCCAGCAGTGCGACCGGGACAGGGGCTTCTTTTAATCAGCCCCAGCATTTT. Its protein is CASSATGTGASFNQPQHF.

Worth noting for this clone: At one end, the junction sequence differs from germline, possibly due to a read error. The gene calls are TRBV6-1 and TRBJ1-2; maybe TRBD1 (6 bases). The CDR3 length is 15 residues. Per germline, CDR1 MNHNS and CDR2 SASEGT. The CDR3 region has the DNA TGTGCCAGCAGTGTTGAGGGCAGGGGAATAACATCGCCGATCTTC. Protein sequence: CASSVEGRGITSPIF.

The chain couples TRBV6-5 to TRBJ2-5, with D possibly matching TRBD1 (6 bases). The V and J ends lost 2 bases and 7 bases respectively, with 17 bases between them. The V gene's germline CDR1 is MNHEY and CDR2 SVGAGI. This CDR3 region has 15 residues. The CDR3 coding sequence is TGTGCCAGCAGTTACGGGCAGGGGAGAAAGGGGACCCAGTACTTC. This codes for CASSYGQGRKGTQYF.

This sequence joins TRBV13 and TRBJ2-3, with a weak D call TRBD2 (6 bases). This CDR3 is built from 16 residues. Looked up from germline, CDR1 is PRHDT and CDR2 is FYEKMQ (reference sequence). V was trimmed by 5 bases and J by 4 bases, leaving 19 bases between them. Here the CDR3 reads CASSQRDSTYSDTQYF. CDR3 coding DNA: TGTGCCAGCAGCCAAAGGGACTCTACCTACTCAGATACGCAGTATTTT.

The CDR3 DNA reads as TGTGCCAGCAGCTCGCGGGGGGAGCAGTTCTTC. Amino acids: CASSSRGEQFF. The chain employs TRBV7-8 and TRBJ2-1, with 7 bases aligning to TRBD2. The ends lost 4 bases at V and 10 bases at J; junction bases unmatched: 1. There are 11 residues in the CDR3. The germline V gene encodes CDR1 SGHVS and CDR2 FQNEAQ.

V gene TRBV7-9 combines with J gene TRBJ2-7; tentatively, D is TRBD2 (6 bases). Germline CDR1 is SEHNR and CDR2 is FQNEAQ (reference sequence). CDR3 length: 15 residues. The V end was cut by 5 bases, the J end by 3 bases, with 17 bases between. The DNA of the CDR3 is TGTGCCAGCAGCCCCCCCCATAGCGGAAACTACGAGCAGTACTTC. Its translation: CASSPPHSGNYEQYF.

This clone is labeled as medium-sized (0.01 to 0.1%). This chain joins TRBV14 and TRBJ2-1; perhaps TRBD2 as D (5 bases). Germline V gives CDR1 SGHDN, CDR2 FVKESK. This CDR3 contains 12 residues. V lost 4 bases and J 5 bases, leaving 6 bases between the germline ends. For the CDR3, the DNA is TGTGCCAGCAGCCTCGGGGACAATGAGCAGTTCTTC. Amino acids: CASSLGDNEQFF.

V usage is TRBV30 and J usage is TRBJ2-6; TRBD1 agrees at 7 bases. With 8 bases clipped from V and 3 bases from J, the junction kept 7 bases outside the gene matches. Germline assignment: CDR1 GTSNPN and CDR2 SVGIG (reference sequence). The CDR3 is 14 residues long. CDR3 nucleotide sequence: TGTGCCCAAGGGGGCGTTGGTGGGGCCAACGTCCTGACTTTC. Residues: CAQGGVGGANVLTF.

This clone showed up just once. V gene TRBV7-8 combines with J gene TRBJ2-7; D is unclear. Germline V gene data show CDR1 as SGHVS and CDR2 as FQNEAQ. V lost 5 bases, J lost 6 bases, and 11 bases lay in between. The CDR3 totals 12 residues. CDR3 DNA: TGTGCCAGCAGCCGCAATTACCGCGAGCAGTACTTC. Protein product: CASSRNYREQYF.

The chain is built from TRBV5-1 and TRBJ1-2; possibly TRBD1 for D (5 bases). V lost 1 base and J lost 8, with 21 bases in between. In germline, CDR1 is SGHRS, CDR2 YFSETQ. This CDR3 has 16 amino acids. CDR3 DNA sequence: TGCGCCAGCAGCTTGATCTCCAGGGCAGGGAGCGAGGGCTACACCTTC. Amino acid sequence: CASSLISRAGSEGYTF.

This chain links TRBV4-1 with TRBJ2-5, with D tentatively TRBD2 (6 bases). Germline assignment: CDR1 MGHRA and CDR2 YSYEKL. The CDR3 sequence is 14 residues long. Trimming pared 7 bases from V and 5 bases from J, leaving 17 bases between. The CDR3 region has the DNA TGCGCCAGCAAAACTAGCCCTAGTGAGGAGACCCAGTACTTC. Protein product: CASKTSPSEETQYF.

This clone was seen only once. This chain uses TRBV11-2 with TRBJ1-6; D gene unclear. Germline CDR1 SGHAT, CDR2 FQNNGV. CDR3 length: 16 residues. V lost 5 bases and J 6 bases, leaving 17 bases between the germline ends. The DNA of the CDR3 is TGTGCCAGCAGCACCCCCCGTGAACGGATTAATTCACCCCTCCACTTT. The encoded protein is CASSTPRERINSPLHF.

The chain recombines TRBV28 with TRBJ1-5; possibly TRBD1 for D (6 bases). The CDR3 contains 17 residues. Germline CDR1 and CDR2: MDHEN and SYDVKM. The V gene lost 2 bases and the J gene lost 4 bases, with 18 bases spanning the gap. CDR3 DNA sequence: TGTGCCAGCAGTTTACCCCACAGGGTTCGAAGTAATCAGCCCCAGCATTTT. It codes for CASSLPHRVRSNQPQHF.

This clone turned up a few times. The V and J genes are TRBV10-3 and TRBJ1-1; no clear D. Germline V lookup: CDR1 ENHRY, CDR2 SYGVKD. V lost 3 bases and J 4 bases, leaving 0 bases between the germline ends. CDR3 length equals 10 residues. CDR3 nucleotides: TGTGCCATCAGTGACACTGAAGCTTTCTTT. Encoded protein: CAISDTEAFF.

The chain links TRBV5-1 to TRBJ2-6; 7 positions agree with TRBD1. The CDR3 has 16 amino acids. Germline CDR1 is SGHRS and CDR2 is YFSETQ. With 7 bases clipped from V and 1 base from J, the junction kept 8 bases outside the gene matches. Here the CDR3 reads CASRSGQPSGANVLTF. CDR3 in DNA: TGCGCCAGCCGCTCGGGACAGCCTTCTGGGGCCAACGTCCTGACTTTC.

This chain connects TRBV2 to TRBJ2-7; 8 bases match TRBD1. The CDR3 has 16 residues. Trimming removed 6 bases from V and 3 bases from J; junction bases left unmatched: 13. Germline V gives CDR1 SNHLY, CDR2 FYNNEI. CDR3 sequence (DNA): TGTGCCAGCAGGGATTCCGCTGGACAGGGTTTCTACGAGCAGTACTTC. This translates into CASRDSAGQGFYEQYF.

This chain uses TRBV11-1 with TRBJ2-7; D is perhaps TRBD2 (5 bases). The ends were cut back, 5 bases at V and 2 bases at J, with 7 bases in the middle. Looked up from germline, CDR1 is SGHAT and CDR2 is FQDESV (reference sequence). This CDR3 has 12 amino acids. CDR3 residues: CASSPGTYEQYF. CDR3 DNA: TGTGCCAGCAGCCCGGGGACCTACGAGCAGTACTTC.

This clone appeared a few times. The chain couples TRBV9 to TRBJ2-7; 9 bases match TRBD1. The CDR3 length is 15 residues. Looked up from germline, CDR1 is SGDLS and CDR2 is YYNGEE. With 0 bases clipped from V and 6 bases from J, the junction kept 7 bases outside the gene matches. The CDR3 reads CASSVEGQGLSEQYF. The CDR3 DNA sequence: TGTGCCAGCAGCGTAGAGGGACAGGGATTAAGCGAGCAGTACTTC.

CDR3 region: CASSYGTSGGGTDTQYF. CDR3 nucleotides: TGCGCCAGCAGCTATGGGACTAGCGGGGGAGGCACAGATACGCAGTATTTT. This sequence joins TRBV5-1 and TRBJ2-3; TRBD2 agrees at 14 bases. Looked up from germline, CDR1 is SGHRS and CDR2 is YFSETQ. The CDR3 is made up of 17 amino acids. Germline trimming cut 3 bases from V and 1 base from J; bases unmatched to any gene: 4.

The V call is TRBV6-6, the J call TRBJ2-2, with D unclear. Trimming took 4 bases from V and 7 from J, leaving 7 bases between them. The CDR3 spans 12 residues. The germline V gene encodes CDR1 MNHNY and CDR2 SVGAGI (reference sequence). CDR3 sequence: CASSWKGGELFF. The CDR3 region has the DNA TGTGCCAGCAGTTGGAAGGGCGGGGAGCTGTTTTTT.

The rearrangement links TRBV4-2 to TRBJ2-5; TRBD2 matches at 8 bases. The CDR3 loop spans 16 amino acids. The trim removed 1 base at V and 5 bases at J, leaving 9 bases unmatched. Germline V gene data show CDR1 as LGHNA and CDR2 as YNFKEQ. The CDR3 sequence is CASSQGESGGGETQYF. The CDR3 DNA follows: TGTGCCAGCAGCCAAGGAGAGAGCGGGGGCGGGGAGACCCAGTACTTC.